These 9 T cell receptor beta chains came from one sample sequenced in a study of T-cell memory formation after mild COVID-19. TCRdb redid the calling of the 5' RACE reads with MiXCR, one entry per CDR3 protein. The sample consists of a few hundred thousand distinct CDR3 sequences, around 10% of them appearing once. Sequencing was carried out using PBMCs or a T cell subset sorted from them (not recorded which). These receptors originate from a man aged 18 to 30 who had mild COVID-19 (a few samples of this study predate the infection). Cell type and time point are not known.

The genes are TRBV9 and TRBJ2-5; no firm D call. V was pared by 3 bases and J by 3 bases, with 12 bases between. There are 14 residues in the CDR3. The V gene's germline CDR1 is SGDLS and CDR2 YYNGEE. CDR3 sequence: CASSAEYREETQYF. CDR3 bases: TGTGCCAGCAGCGCCGAATACAGAGAAGAGACCCAGTACTTC.

This clonotype was detected many times. The V call is TRBV2, the J call TRBJ2-1; 8 bases line up with TRBD2. The CDR3 is 14 residues long. Germline V gene lookup returns CDR1 SNHLY and CDR2 FYNNEI. Trimming cost V 6 bases and J 0 bases; bases outside gene matches: 1. This chain's CDR3 is CASRLADSYNEQFF. The CDR3 bases are TGTGCCAGCAGACTAGCGGACTCCTACAATGAGCAGTTCTTC.

There are many counts of this clonotype. The rearrangement uses TRBV7-3 and TRBJ2-3; D is uncertain. The CDR3 runs 13 residues. The germline gives CDR1 SGHTA, CDR2 FQGTGA. With 2 bases removed from V and 5 bases from J, the gap between germline ends came to 8 bases. This CDR3 reads CASSLAPIDTQYF. The DNA for the CDR3 is TGTGCCAGCAGCTTAGCCCCTATAGATACGCAGTATTTT.

Only a few counts were recorded for this clonotype. The rearrangement uses TRBV5-4 and TRBJ2-5; 9 bases match TRBD1. In germline, CDR1 is SGHNT, CDR2 YYREEE (reference sequence). V lost 3 bases, J lost 2 bases, and 8 bases stayed unmatched. The CDR3 loop spans 16 amino acids. As DNA, the CDR3 is TGTGCCAGCAGCTCCGACAGGGGGACAGGACAAGAGACCCAGTACTTC. Encoded protein: CASSSDRGTGQETQYF.

The chain employs TRBV27 and TRBJ2-7; D unclear. The CDR3 sequence is 15 residues long. CDR1 MNHEY and CDR2 SMNVEV come from the germline V gene (reference sequence). V shed 6 bases and J shed 2 bases, with 17 bases lying between them. DNA for the CDR3: TGTGCCAGCAGACCCAGCCCGGCTGAAGCCTACGAGCAGTACTTC. Translated, it gives CASRPSPAEAYEQYF.

J is TRBJ2-5 and V is TRBV7-2; 9 bases line up with TRBD2. The germline V gene encodes CDR1 SGHTA and CDR2 FQGNSA. This CDR3 is 17 amino acids long. V shed 5 bases and J 5 bases; nucleotides not matched to a gene: 15. CDR3 sequence reads: CASSRERGGGAAETQYF. The CDR3 nucleotides are TGTGCCAGCAGCAGGGAGCGGGGCGGGGGGGCTGCCGAGACCCAGTACTTC.

This rearrangement joins TRBV5-1 to TRBJ1-3; D is uncertain. CDR1 SGHRS and CDR2 YFSETQ come from the germline V gene. This CDR3 has 13 residues. V gave up 0 bases and J gave up 8 bases, with 9 bases separating them. CDR3 DNA sequence: TGCGCCAGCAGCTTGGCAGGCACAGACACCATATATTTT. It codes for CASSLAGTDTIYF.

A few counts support this clonotype. The chain recombines TRBV4-2 with TRBJ2-3; D possibly corresponds to TRBD2 (5 bases). V shed 4 bases and J shed 2 bases, with 13 bases lying between them. Germline V gene sequence: CDR1 LGHNA, CDR2 YNFKEQ. The CDR3 has 15 residues. The CDR3 nucleotides read TGTGCCAGCAGCCGCGAACAGAGGGACACAGATACGCAGTATTTT. Encoded protein: CASSREQRDTDTQYF.

This clonotype was detected many times. V usage is TRBV12-3 or TRBV12-4 and J usage is TRBJ2-3, with 8 positions matching TRBD1. The junction had 7 bases not matched to a gene; V was cut back by 10 bases and J by 4 bases. The CDR3 extends over 13 amino acids. The CDR3 protein is CATRQGKADTQYF. CDR3 nucleotides: TGTGCCACCAGACAGGGGAAGGCAGATACGCAGTATTTT.